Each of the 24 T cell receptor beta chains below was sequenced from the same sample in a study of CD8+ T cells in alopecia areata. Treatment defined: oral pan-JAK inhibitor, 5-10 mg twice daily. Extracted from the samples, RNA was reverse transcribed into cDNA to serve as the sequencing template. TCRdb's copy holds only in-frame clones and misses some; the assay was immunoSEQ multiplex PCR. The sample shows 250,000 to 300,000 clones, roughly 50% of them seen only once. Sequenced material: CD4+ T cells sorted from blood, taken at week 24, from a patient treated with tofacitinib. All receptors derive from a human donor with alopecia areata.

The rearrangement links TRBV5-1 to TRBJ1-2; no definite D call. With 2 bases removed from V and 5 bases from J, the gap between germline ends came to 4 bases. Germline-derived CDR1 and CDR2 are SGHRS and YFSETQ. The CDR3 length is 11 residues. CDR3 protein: CASSLGYGYTF. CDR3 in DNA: TGCGCCAGCAGCTTAGGGTATGGCTACACCTTC.

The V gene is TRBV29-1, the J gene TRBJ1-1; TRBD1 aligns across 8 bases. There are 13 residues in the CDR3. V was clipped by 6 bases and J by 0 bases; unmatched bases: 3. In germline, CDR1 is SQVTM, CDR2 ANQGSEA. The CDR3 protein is CSVGQDMNTEAFF. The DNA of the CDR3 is TGCAGCGTGGGACAGGACATGAACACTGAAGCTTTCTTT.

CDR3 DNA: TGTGCCAGCAGCTTAAGGTCCGACCACAATGAGCAGTTCTTC. It specifies CASSLRSDHNEQFF. This rearrangement joins TRBV5-4 to TRBJ2-1; D gene unclear. The CDR3 sequence is 14 residues long. CDR1 SGHNT and CDR2 YYREEE come from the germline V gene (reference sequence). V lost 2 bases to trimming and J lost 5 bases, with 11 bases between them.

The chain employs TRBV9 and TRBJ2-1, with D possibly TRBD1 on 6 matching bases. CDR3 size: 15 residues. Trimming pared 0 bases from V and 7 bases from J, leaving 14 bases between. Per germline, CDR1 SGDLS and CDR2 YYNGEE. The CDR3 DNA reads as TGTGCCAGCAGCGTAGGGAGCGTAACAGGGAATGAGCAGTTCTTC. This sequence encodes CASSVGSVTGNEQFF.

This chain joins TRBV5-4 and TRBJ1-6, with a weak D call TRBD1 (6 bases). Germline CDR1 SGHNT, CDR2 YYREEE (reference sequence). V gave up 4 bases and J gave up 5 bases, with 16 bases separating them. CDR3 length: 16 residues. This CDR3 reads CASSPGRTANNSPLHF. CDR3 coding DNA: TGTGCCAGCAGCCCGGGACGGACAGCCAATAATTCACCCCTCCACTTT.

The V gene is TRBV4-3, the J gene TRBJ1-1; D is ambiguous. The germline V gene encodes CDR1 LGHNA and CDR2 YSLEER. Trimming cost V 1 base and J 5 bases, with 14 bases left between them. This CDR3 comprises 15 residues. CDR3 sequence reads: CASSQAGRGRTEAFF. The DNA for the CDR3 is TGCGCCAGCAGCCAAGCTGGACGGGGAAGGACTGAAGCTTTCTTT.

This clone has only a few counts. The CDR3 region is CASSLGRGGRYEQYF. The CDR3 DNA sequence: TGTGCCAGCAGCTTAGGACGGGGGGGCAGGTACGAGCAGTACTTC. The V call is TRBV7-6, the J call TRBJ2-7; 8 bases are shared with TRBD2. CDR3 length: 15 residues. Per germline, CDR1 SGHVS and CDR2 FNYEAQ. The V gene end was trimmed by 1 base and the J gene end by 4 bases; junction bases not matched to a gene: 6.

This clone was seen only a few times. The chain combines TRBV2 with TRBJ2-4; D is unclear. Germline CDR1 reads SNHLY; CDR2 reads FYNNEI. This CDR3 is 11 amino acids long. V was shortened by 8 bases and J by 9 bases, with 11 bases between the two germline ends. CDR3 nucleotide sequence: TGTGCCAGCGGCCTGGGAATCATTCAGTACTTC. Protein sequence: CASGLGIIQYF.

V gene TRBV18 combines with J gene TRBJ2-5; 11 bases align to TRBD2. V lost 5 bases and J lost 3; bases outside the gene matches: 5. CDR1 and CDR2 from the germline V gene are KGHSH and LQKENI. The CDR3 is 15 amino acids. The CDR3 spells CASSALLAGEETQYF. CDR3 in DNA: TGTGCCAGCTCAGCTTTACTAGCGGGGGAAGAGACCCAGTACTTC.

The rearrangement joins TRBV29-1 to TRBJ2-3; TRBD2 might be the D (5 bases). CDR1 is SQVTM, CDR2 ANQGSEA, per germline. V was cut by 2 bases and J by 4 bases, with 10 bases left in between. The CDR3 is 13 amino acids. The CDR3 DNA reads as TGCAGCGTTGAACCCAGCGGAGCAGATACGCAGTATTTT. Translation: CSVEPSGADTQYF.

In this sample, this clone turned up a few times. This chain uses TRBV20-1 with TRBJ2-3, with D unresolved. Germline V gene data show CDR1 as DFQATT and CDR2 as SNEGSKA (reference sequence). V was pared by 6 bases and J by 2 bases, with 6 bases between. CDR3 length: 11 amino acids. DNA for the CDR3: TGCAGTGCCCTGGTCACAGATACGCAGTATTTT. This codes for CSALVTDTQYF.

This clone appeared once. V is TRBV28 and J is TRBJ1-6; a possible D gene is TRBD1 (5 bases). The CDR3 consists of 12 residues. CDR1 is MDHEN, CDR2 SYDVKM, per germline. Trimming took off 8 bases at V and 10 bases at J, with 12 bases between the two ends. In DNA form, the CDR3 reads TGTGCCAGCTATACTAAGGGGTCACCCCTCCACTTT. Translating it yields CASYTKGSPLHF. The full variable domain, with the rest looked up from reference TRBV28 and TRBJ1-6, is DVKVTQSSRYLVKRTGEKVFLECVQDMDHENMFWYRQDPGLGLRLIYFSYDVKMKEKGDIPEGYSVSREKKERFSLILESASTNQTSMYLCASYTKGSPLHFGNGTRLTVT.

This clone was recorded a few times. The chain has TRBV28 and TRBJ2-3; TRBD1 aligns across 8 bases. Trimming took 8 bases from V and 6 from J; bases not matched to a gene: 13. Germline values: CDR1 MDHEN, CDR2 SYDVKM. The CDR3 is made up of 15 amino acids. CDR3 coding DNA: TGTGCCAGCCCCCCGGACAGGGCGGTTTGGGATACGCAGTATTTT. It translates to CASPPDRAVWDTQYF.

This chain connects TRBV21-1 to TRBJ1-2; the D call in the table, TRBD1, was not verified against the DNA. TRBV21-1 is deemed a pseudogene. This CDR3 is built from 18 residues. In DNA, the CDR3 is TGTGCCAGCAGCAAAGACCTCAGCATATGGGCTACTAACTATGGCTACACCTTC. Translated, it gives CASSKDLSIWATNYGYTF.

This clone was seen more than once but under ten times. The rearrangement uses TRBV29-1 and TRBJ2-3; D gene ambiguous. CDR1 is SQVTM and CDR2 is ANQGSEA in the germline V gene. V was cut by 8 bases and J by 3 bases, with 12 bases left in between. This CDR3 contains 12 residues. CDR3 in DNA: TGCAGCTCGACCAAGGAAACAGATACGCAGTATTTT. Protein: CSSTKETDTQYF.

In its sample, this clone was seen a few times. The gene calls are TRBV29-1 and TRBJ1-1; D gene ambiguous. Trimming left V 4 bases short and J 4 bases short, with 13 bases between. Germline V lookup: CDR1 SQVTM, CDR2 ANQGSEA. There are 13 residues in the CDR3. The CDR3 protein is CSVAVAGGTEAFF. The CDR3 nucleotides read TGCAGCGTTGCGGTTGCGGGTGGCACTGAAGCTTTCTTT.

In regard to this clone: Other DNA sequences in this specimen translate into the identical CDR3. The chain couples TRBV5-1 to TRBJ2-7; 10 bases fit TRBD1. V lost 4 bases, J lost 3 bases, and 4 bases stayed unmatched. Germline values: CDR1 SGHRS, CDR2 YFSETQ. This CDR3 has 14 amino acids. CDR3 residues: CASSLGDRGYEQYF. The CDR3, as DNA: TGCGCCAGCAGCCTAGGGGACAGGGGCTACGAGCAGTACTTC.

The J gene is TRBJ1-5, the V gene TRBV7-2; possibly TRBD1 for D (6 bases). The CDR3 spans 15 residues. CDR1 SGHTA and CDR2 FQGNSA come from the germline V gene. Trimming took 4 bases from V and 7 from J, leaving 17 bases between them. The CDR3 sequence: CASSSSGGWGQPQHF. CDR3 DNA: TGTGCCAGCAGCTCCTCTGGGGGCTGGGGACAGCCCCAGCATTTT.

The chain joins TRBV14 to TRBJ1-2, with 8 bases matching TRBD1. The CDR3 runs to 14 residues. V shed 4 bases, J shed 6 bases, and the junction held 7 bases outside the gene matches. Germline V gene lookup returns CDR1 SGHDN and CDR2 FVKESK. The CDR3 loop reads CASSLLAGGHGYTF. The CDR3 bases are TGTGCCAGCAGCCTCTTGGCAGGGGGCCATGGCTACACCTTC.

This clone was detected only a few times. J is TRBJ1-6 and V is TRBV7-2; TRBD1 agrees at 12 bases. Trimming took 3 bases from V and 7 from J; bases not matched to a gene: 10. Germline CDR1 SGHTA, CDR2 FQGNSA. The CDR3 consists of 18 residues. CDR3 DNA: TGTGCCAGCAGCTTTAGACCTACCGGGACAGGGGGCAATTCACCCCTCCACTTT. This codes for CASSFRPTGTGGNSPLHF.

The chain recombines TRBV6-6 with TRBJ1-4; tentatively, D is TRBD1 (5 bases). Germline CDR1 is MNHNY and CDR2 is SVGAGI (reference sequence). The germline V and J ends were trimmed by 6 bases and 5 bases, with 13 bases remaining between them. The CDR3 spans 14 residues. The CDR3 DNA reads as TGTGCCAGCAGACCGGGGACGGGCAATGAAAAACTGTTTTTT. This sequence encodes CASRPGTGNEKLFF.

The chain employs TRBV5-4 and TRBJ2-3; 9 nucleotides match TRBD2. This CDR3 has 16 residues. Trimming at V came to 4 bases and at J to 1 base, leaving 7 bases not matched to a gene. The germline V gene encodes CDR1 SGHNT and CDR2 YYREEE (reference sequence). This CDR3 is CASSPGVAGGTDTQYF. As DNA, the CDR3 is TGTGCCAGCAGCCCCGGGGTAGCGGGAGGCACAGATACGCAGTATTTT.

DNA of the CDR3: TGCGCCAGCAGCCCTACACCAGGACAGGGGGCGTACGAGCAGTACTTC. Translating it yields CASSPTPGQGAYEQYF. The chain couples TRBV5-1 to TRBJ2-7; 11 positions match TRBD1. Germline-derived CDR1 and CDR2 are SGHRS and YFSETQ. The CDR3 totals 16 residues. V was clipped by 4 bases and J by 4 bases; unmatched bases: 10.

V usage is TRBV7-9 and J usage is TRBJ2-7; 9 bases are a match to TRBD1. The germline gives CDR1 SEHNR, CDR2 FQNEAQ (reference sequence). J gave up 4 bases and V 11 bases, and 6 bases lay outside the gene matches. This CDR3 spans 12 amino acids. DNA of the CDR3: TGTGCCTCGGGACAGGGCTCTTACGAGCAGTACTTC. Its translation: CASGQGSYEQYF.